The T cell receptor beta chain described here comes from a study of tumor and adjacent non-tumor tissue in lung cancer. At the level of the study: Each sample yielded around 4.2 million productive TCRbeta reads on average.

This clonotype has just one count. As yet, its antigen is unknown. At one end, the junction sequence differs from germline, possibly due to a read error. TCRbeta libraries were built with three rounds of nested PCR, modified from ARM-PCR. TCRdb independently ran MiXCR on the multiplex PCR reads; one entry per CDR3 protein. This sample has roughly 150,000 distinct CDR3 sequences, with approximately 64% found just once. Study observations and caveats: Compared with tumor, normal lung showed significantly lower TCR diversity.

The CDR3 length is 12 residues. In germline, CDR1 is SGHAT, CDR2 FQDESV (reference sequence). The template was RNA from unsorted bulk tissue. The TCR sequence derives from a man aged 55 to 70 with small cell lung cancer. Sequencing was done on a sample of lung tumor tissue. This sequence joins TRBV11-1 and TRBJ2-7, with 9 bases matching TRBD1. CDR3 in amino acids: CDSSGQGSEQYF. The CDR3 nucleotides are TGTGACAGCAGCGGACAGGGGAGCGAGCAGTATTTC.